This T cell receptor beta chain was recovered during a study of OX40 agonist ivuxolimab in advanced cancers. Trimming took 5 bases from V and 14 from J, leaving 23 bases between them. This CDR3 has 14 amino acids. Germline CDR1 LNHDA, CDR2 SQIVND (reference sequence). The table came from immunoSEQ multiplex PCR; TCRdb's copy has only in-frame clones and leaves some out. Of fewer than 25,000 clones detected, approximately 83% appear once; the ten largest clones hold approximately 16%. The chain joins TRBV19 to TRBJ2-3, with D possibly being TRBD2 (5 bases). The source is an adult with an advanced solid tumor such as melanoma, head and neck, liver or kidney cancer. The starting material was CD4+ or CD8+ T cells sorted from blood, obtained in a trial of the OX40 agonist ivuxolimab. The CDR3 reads CASSPRGRTPRWYF. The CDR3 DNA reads TGTGCCAGTAGTCCCCGGGGAAGAACTCCTCGGTGGTATTTT.